This T cell receptor beta chain appears in the sequencing data of a study of shared clonotypes between healthy human individuals. Study results and caveats: Clonotype sharing across a few donors was observed for roughly 5% of naive CD4 clonotypes.

The data were produced by immunoSEQ multiplex PCR, yet TCRdb's version contains in-frame clones alone and is incomplete. The sample records about 510,000 clones, 90% to 97% being singletons. Germline lookup yields CDR1 SGHRS and CDR2 YFSETQ. There are 15 residues in the CDR3. V lost 3 bases to trimming and J lost 0 bases, with 13 bases between them. About this clone itself: No antigen is known for it.

Material: naive CD4+ T cells sorted from blood. Subset noted: CD45RA+ positively selected. The chain recombines TRBV5-1 with TRBJ2-7; tentative D call: TRBD2 (6 bases). The source of this sequence is a woman aged 30 to 39 in good health. CDR3 coding DNA: TGCGCCAGCAGCTCGGGGACTGTGAGCTCCTACGAGCAGTACTTC. Residues: CASSSGTVSSYEQYF.